This TCR beta chain was found in a study of T-cell memory formation after mild COVID-19. Study-wide results and caveats: Clones that contracted from day 15 to 85 had balanced CD4/CD8; later expanders were CD4+ biased. That cross-reactive memory joined was suggested by some responding clones appearing in pre-infection memory.

From germline, CDR1 is MNHNS and CDR2 SASEGT. Unmatched junction bases numbered 7, after V lost 4 bases and J lost 12 bases. The CDR3 runs to 13 residues. With respect to this clonotype: Its antigen is not known.

From the 5' RACE reads, TCRdb called clonotypes with MiXCR, one entry per CDR3 protein. The top ten clones hold roughly 3.7% of a sample with some 180,000 distinct CDR3 sequences, approximately 17% of them seen once. This chain connects TRBV6-1 to TRBJ2-3, with 10 bases aligning to TRBD2. The clonotype comes from a man aged 18-30 years who had mild COVID-19 (a few samples of this study predate the infection). Cell type and time point are not known. The sequenced sample consisted of PBMCs or a T cell subset sorted from them (not recorded which). CDR3 nucleotides: TGTGCCAGCAGTGGCGTATTAGCGGGGGGACAGTATTTT. Its translation is CASSGVLAGGQYF.